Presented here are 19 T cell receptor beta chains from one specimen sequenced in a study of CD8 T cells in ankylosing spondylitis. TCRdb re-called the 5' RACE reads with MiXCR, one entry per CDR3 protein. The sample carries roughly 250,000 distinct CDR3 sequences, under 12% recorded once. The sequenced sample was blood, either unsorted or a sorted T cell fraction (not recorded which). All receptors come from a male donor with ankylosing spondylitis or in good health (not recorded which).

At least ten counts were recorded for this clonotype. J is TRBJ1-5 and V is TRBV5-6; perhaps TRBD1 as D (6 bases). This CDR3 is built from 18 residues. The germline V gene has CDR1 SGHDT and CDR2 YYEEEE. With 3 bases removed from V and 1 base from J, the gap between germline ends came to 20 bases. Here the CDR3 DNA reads TGTGCCAGCAGCTACACCGGGACACCTATGGAGAGCAATCAGCCCCAGCATTTT. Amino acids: CASSYTGTPMESNQPQHF.

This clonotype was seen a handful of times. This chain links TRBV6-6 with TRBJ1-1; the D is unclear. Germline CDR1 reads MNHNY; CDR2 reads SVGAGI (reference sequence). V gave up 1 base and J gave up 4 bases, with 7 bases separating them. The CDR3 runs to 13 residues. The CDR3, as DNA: TGTGCCAGCAGTTACTTAGGGATCACTGAAGCTTTCTTT. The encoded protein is CASSYLGITEAFF.

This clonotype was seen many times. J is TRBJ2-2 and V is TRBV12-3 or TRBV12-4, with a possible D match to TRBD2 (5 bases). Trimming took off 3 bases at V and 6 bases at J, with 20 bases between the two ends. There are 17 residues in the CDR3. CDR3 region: CASSFLTGIGKAGELFF. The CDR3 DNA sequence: TGTGCCAGCAGTTTCCTTACCGGGATCGGAAAAGCCGGGGAGCTGTTTTTT.

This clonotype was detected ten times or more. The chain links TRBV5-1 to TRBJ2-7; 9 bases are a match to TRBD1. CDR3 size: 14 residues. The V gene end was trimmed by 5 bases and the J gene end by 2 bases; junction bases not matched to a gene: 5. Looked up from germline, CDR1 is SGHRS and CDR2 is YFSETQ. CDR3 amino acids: CASRGTGYPYEQYF. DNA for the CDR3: TGCGCCAGCAGAGGGACAGGGTATCCCTACGAGCAGTACTTC.

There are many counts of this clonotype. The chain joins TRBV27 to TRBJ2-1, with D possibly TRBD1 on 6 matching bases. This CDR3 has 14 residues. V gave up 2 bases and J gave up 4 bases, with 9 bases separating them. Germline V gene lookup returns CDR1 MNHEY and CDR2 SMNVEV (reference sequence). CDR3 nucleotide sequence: TGTGCCAGCAGTTTAAGGGGGTTGTACAATGAGCAGTTCTTC. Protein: CASSLRGLYNEQFF.

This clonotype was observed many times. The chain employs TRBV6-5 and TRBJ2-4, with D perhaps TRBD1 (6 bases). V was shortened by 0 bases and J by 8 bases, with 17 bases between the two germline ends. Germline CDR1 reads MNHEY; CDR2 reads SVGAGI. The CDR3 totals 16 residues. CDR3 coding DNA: TGTGCCAGCAGTTACTCGAGATTCGCAGGGGCCCACATTCAGTACTTC. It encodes CASSYSRFAGAHIQYF.

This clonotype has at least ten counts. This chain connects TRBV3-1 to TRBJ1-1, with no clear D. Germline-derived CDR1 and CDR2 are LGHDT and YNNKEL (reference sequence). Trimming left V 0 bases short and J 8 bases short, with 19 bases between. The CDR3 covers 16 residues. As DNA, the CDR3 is TGTGCCAGCAGCCAAGAGGGTGGCGGATGGTGGCGAGAAGCTTTCTTT. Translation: CASSQEGGGWWREAFF.

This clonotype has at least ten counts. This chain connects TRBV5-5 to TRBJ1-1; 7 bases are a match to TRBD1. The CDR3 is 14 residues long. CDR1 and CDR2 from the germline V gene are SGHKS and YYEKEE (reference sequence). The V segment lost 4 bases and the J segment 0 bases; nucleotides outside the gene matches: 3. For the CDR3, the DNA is TGTGCCAGCAGCATTGACAGGGTGAACACTGAAGCTTTCTTT. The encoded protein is CASSIDRVNTEAFF.

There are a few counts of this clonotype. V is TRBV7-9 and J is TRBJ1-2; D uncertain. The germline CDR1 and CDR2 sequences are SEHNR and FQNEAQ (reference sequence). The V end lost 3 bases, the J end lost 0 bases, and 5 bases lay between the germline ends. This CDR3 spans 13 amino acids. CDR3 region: CASSFEANYGYTF. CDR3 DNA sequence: TGTGCCAGCAGCTTCGAAGCTAACTATGGCTACACCTTC.

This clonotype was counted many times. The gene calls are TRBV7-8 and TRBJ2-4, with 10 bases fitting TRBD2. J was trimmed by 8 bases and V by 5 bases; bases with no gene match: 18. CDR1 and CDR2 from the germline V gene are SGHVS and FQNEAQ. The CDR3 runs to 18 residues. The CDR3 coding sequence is TGTGCCAGCAGCGCGCCCCCCCCTGCTAGCGGGAGAACGGACATTCAGTACTTC. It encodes CASSAPPPASGRTDIQYF.

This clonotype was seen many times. The DNA for the CDR3 is TGCAGCGCTCGTCAGGGACAGGCGAGCACCGGGGAGCTGTTTTTT. This encodes CSARQGQASTGELFF. The chain links TRBV29-1 to TRBJ2-2, with TRBD1 matching 8 bases. The CDR3 totals 15 residues. The trim removed 7 bases at V and 4 bases at J, leaving 11 bases unmatched. Looked up from germline, CDR1 is SQVTM and CDR2 is ANQGSEA.

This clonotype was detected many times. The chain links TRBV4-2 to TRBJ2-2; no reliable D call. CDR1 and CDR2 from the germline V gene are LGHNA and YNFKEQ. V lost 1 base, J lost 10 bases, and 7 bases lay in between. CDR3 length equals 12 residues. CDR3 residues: CASSQVFAELFF. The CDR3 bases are TGTGCCAGCAGCCAAGTCTTTGCGGAGCTGTTTTTT.

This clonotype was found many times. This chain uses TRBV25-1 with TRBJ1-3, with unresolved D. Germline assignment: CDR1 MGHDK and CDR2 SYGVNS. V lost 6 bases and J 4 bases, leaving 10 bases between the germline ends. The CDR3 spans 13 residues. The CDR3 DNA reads TGTGCCAGCAGGCACAATGCCGGAAACACCATATATTTT. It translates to CASRHNAGNTIYF.

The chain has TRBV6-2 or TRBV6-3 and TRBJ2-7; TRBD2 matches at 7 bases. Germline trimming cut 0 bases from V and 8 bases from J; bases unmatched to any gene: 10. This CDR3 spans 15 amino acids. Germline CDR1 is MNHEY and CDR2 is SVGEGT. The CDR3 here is CASSYSSGGAIKQYF. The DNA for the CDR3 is TGTGCCAGCAGTTACTCTTCGGGAGGCGCTATAAAGCAGTACTTC.

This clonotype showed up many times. The CDR3: CASSHGTQTSNYGYTF. DNA of the CDR3: TGCGCCAGCAGCCACGGGACGCAAACATCGAACTATGGCTACACCTTC. This sequence joins TRBV4-1 and TRBJ1-2; a possible D gene is TRBD1 (5 bases). This CDR3 is built from 16 residues. Germline V gene data show CDR1 as MGHRA and CDR2 as YSYEKL. V lost 3 bases to trimming and J lost 2 bases, with 16 bases between them.

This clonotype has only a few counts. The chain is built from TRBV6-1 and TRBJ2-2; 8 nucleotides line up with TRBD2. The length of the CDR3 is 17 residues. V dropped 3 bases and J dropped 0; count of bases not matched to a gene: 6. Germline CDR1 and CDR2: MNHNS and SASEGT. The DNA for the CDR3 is TGTGCCAGCAGTGAGAGGAGCGGGGGCCCGAACACCGGGGAGCTGTTTTTT. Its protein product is CASSERSGGPNTGELFF.

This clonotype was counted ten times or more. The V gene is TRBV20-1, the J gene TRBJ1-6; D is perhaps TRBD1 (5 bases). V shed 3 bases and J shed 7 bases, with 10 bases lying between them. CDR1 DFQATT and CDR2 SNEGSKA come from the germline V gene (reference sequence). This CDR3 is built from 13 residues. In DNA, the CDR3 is TGCAGTGCTAGGGACACCGCAAATTCACCCCTCCACTTT. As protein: CSARDTANSPLHF.

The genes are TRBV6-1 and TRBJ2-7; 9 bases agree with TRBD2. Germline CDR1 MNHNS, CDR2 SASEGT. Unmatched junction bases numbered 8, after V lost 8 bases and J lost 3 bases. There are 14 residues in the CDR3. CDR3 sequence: CASGSSGDSYEQYF. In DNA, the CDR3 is TGTGCCAGCGGCTCTAGCGGGGACAGCTACGAGCAGTACTTC.

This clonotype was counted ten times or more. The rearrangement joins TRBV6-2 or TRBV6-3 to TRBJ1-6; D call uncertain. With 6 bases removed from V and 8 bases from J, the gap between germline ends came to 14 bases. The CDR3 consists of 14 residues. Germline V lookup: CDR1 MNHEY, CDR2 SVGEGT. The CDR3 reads CASRRNLDDSPLHF. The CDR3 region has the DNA TGTGCCAGCAGAAGGAACCTGGATGATTCACCCCTCCACTTT.